The entry that follows covers one T cell receptor beta chain sequence. Its matching antigen is unknown. The data are from a study of cytomegalovirus exposure and HLA in healthy donors. Germline-derived CDR1 and CDR2 are SGHTA and FQGNSA. Trimming took 5 bases from V and 7 from J; bases not matched to a gene: 4. There are 14 residues in the CDR3. Use of 60 Vbeta and 13 Jbeta primers characterized the PCR. The table came from immunoSEQ multiplex PCR; TCRdb's copy has only in-frame clones and leaves some out. The sample lists fewer than 250,000 clones, around three quarters occurring once. Study-level points and caveats: Published work reported that the classifier diagnosed cytomegalovirus status with high specificity and sensitivity. Three CMV-associated chains were confirmed in vitro to be specific for CMV antigens.

The TCR originated in a woman between 18 and 29 years old in good health and CMV-seronegative. The specimen sequenced was PBMCs. The chain has TRBV7-2 and TRBJ1-6, with 8 bases lining up with TRBD1. The CDR3 loop reads CASSPQGGNSPLHF. CDR3 in DNA: TGTGCCAGCAGCCCACAGGGGGGAAATTCACCCCTCCACTTT. Together with reference TRBV7-2 and TRBJ1-6, the CDR3 gives the full variable domain: GAGVSQSPSNKVTEKGKDVELRCDPISGHTALYWYRQSLGQGLEFLIYFQGNSAPDKSGLPSDRFSAERTGGSVSTLTIQRTQQEDSAVYLCASSPQGGNSPLHFGNGTRLTVT.